This is a list of T cell receptor beta chains from one sample in a study of CD8+ T cells in alopecia areata. The protocol was immunoSEQ multiplex PCR, while the TCRdb copy is restricted to in-frame clones and leaves out a portion. The data hold under 250,000 clones, with about 50% observed a single time. The starting material was CD4+ T cells sorted from blood, obtained at week 4, from a patient treated with tofacitinib. Receptor source: a human donor with alopecia areata. Both conserved end residues are part of each CDR3. Fields, in order: clone size, D gene, V gene, CDR3 protein. D genes are given only for firm matches. Some rows mark clone size as missing; the rest say once, few, many or name a class of expanded clone.

clone_size: few
d_call: -
v_call: TRBV29-1
cdr3_aa: CSALGQQKGHEQYF

clone_size: many
d_call: -
v_call: TRBV19
cdr3_aa: CASFYGVDGYTF

clone_size: -
d_call: TRBD1
v_call: TRBV7-9
cdr3_aa: CASSPDRENYGYTF

clone_size: -
d_call: -
v_call: TRBV29-1
cdr3_aa: CSVEPKVYGYTF

clone_size: once
d_call: -
v_call: TRBV10-1
cdr3_aa: CASSDGANVLTF

clone_size: -
d_call: TRBD1
v_call: TRBV4-3
cdr3_aa: CASSQRTGNNQPQHF

clone_size: few
d_call: -
v_call: TRBV10-3
cdr3_aa: CAITKARDGYGYTF

clone_size: -
d_call: -
v_call: TRBV7-2
cdr3_aa: CASSSQPRDTRELFF

clone_size: -
d_call: -
v_call: TRBV29-1
cdr3_aa: CSVDDLDTEAFF

clone_size: -
d_call: TRBD1
v_call: TRBV5-6
cdr3_aa: CASSTGTGPAFGYF

clone_size: -
d_call: -
v_call: TRBV9
cdr3_aa: CASSAFQGNTEAFF

clone_size: -
d_call: -
v_call: TRBV15
cdr3_aa: CATGSGYGANVLTF

clone_size: -
d_call: -
v_call: TRBV4-3
cdr3_aa: CASSPKPADSYGYTF

clone_size: -
d_call: -
v_call: TRBV7-2
cdr3_aa: CASNILRTDTQYF

clone_size: -
d_call: -
v_call: TRBV29-1
cdr3_aa: CSVEVRAPEAQYF

clone_size: many
d_call: TRBD1
v_call: TRBV30
cdr3_aa: CAWSKQGGSRSNQPQHF

clone_size: few
d_call: TRBD1
v_call: TRBV29-1
cdr3_aa: CSVGGQGSTEAFF

clone_size: -
d_call: TRBD1
v_call: TRBV29-1
cdr3_aa: CSVGTGVNNQPQHF

clone_size: -
d_call: TRBD1
v_call: TRBV5-1
cdr3_aa: CASKTGTGYDQPQHF

clone_size: -
d_call: TRBD1
v_call: TRBV5-1
cdr3_aa: CASSLDRGEYNEQFF

clone_size: -
d_call: -
v_call: TRBV28
cdr3_aa: CASSFLGSYEQYF

clone_size: -
d_call: -
v_call: TRBV29-1
cdr3_aa: CSVDLGIYNEQFF

clone_size: -
d_call: TRBD1
v_call: TRBV7-8
cdr3_aa: CASSSLPTGIGLAYTF

clone_size: -
d_call: -
v_call: TRBV25-1
cdr3_aa: CASSDSGTLGNTIYF

clone_size: -
d_call: -
v_call: TRBV30
cdr3_aa: CAWSVAPSREKLFF

clone_size: few
d_call: -
v_call: TRBV15
cdr3_aa: CATSRDISYEQYF

clone_size: -
d_call: -
v_call: TRBV30
cdr3_aa: CAWSARGDTEAFF

clone_size: many
d_call: TRBD1
v_call: TRBV7-6
cdr3_aa: CASSQQGESSYEQYF

clone_size: -
d_call: -
v_call: TRBV14
cdr3_aa: CASSFSTDTQYF

clone_size: few
d_call: -
v_call: TRBV30
cdr3_aa: CAWSVRPNTGELFF

clone_size: -
d_call: TRBD1
v_call: TRBV7-9
cdr3_aa: CASSLALQGKAEAFF

clone_size: many
d_call: TRBD1
v_call: TRBV19
cdr3_aa: CASSMGQIAKNIQYF

clone_size: -
d_call: TRBD1
v_call: TRBV5-6
cdr3_aa: CASIDTGGSYEQYF

clone_size: -
d_call: TRBD2
v_call: TRBV29-1
cdr3_aa: CSVSPGGGDEQFF

clone_size: -
d_call: -
v_call: TRBV29-1
cdr3_aa: CSSKDYPLQDEQFF